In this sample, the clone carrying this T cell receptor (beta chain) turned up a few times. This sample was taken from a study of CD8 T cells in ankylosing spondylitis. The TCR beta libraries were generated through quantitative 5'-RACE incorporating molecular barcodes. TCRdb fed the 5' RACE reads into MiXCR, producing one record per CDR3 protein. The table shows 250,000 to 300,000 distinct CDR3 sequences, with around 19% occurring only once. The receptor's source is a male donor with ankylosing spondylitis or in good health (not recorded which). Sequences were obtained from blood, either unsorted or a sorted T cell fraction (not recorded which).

The CDR3 DNA sequence: TGTGCCAGCAGTTACACAGAGAACACTGAAGCTTTCTTT. This gives the protein CASSYTENTEAFF. V and J are TRBV12-3 or TRBV12-4 and TRBJ1-1, with D hard to call. CDR3 length equals 13 residues. Trimming shortened V by 4 bases and J by 1 base, and 7 bases separated the two germline ends.